Described below is a single TCR beta chain sequence and its context. The entry originates in a study of shared T cell receptors in the human thymus. Profiled with immunoSEQ multiplex PCR; TCRdb holds only in-frame clones, not every one. The sample includes hundreds of thousands of clones, over 75% of them seen just once. This sample also belongs to another study, concerning human thymus T cells. From that study: Obtained as resections during corrective heart surgery, the thymus tissue was then studied. Unrelated individuals were reported by related research to share highly overlapping thymic repertoires.

The sequence was collected from a boy under two years old with a congenital heart defect. The sequencing input was thymocytes.

The CDR3 loop reads CASSQVGGNSPLHF. The CDR3 DNA reads TGCGCCAGCAGCCAAGTAGGGGGTAATTCACCCCTCCACTTT. The V gene is TRBV4-3, the J gene TRBJ1-6; TRBD1 might be the D (6 bases). There are 14 residues in the CDR3. Trimming left V 1 base short and J 6 bases short, with 7 bases between. Germline loops: CDR1 LGHNA, CDR2 YSLEER.